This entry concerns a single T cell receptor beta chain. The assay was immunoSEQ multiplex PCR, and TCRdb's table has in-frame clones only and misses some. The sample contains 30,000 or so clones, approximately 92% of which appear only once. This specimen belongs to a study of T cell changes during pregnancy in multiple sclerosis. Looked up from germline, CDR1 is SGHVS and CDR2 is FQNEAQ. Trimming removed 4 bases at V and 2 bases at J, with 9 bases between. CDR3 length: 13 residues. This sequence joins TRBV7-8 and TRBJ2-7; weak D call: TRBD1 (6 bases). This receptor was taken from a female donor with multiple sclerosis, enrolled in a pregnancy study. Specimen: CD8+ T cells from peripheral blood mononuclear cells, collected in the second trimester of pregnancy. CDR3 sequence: CASSSEGAYEQYF. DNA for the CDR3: TGTGCCAGCAGCTCCGAGGGGGCCTACGAGCAGTACTTC.